Below, 16 T cell receptor beta chains from the same sample are listed, as sequenced in a study of Ad26.COV2.S vaccination and SARS-CoV-2 variants. Treatment specified: some 19 received Ad26.COV2.S at low or high dose, single or two shots; several received placebo; per-sample allocation not given. The samples were gathered on day 63 after the first injection of vaccine or placebo. Produced via immunoSEQ multiplex PCR; TCRdb's table is partial and in-frame only. The top ten clones hold roughly 3% of a sample with under 300,000 clones, around nine tenths of them seen once. Sequenced here: peripheral blood, sampled in a trial of Ad26.COV2.S vaccine versus placebo. The receptor set was obtained from a person aged 18-60 years who received the Ad26.COV2.S COVID-19 vaccine or a placebo.

J is TRBJ2-5 and V is TRBV10-3, with D possibly being TRBD1 (6 bases). This CDR3 comprises 12 residues. In germline, CDR1 is ENHRY, CDR2 SYGVKD. V was pared by 6 bases and J by 3 bases, with 8 bases between. In DNA form, the CDR3 reads TGTGCCATCAGGGACAGAAAAGAGACCCAGTACTTC. Translating it yields CAIRDRKETQYF.

The chain has TRBV24-1 and TRBJ2-3; possibly TRBD1 or TRBD2 for D (6 bases each). The CDR3 is 14 amino acids. Germline-derived CDR1 and CDR2 are KGHDR and SFDVKD. V was cut by 5 bases and J by 4 bases, with 12 bases left in between. The DNA for the CDR3 is TGTGCCACCAGTGGTGAGGGGGGCGCAGATACGCAGTATTTT. Protein sequence: CATSGEGGADTQYF.

This rearrangement joins TRBV5-4 to TRBJ1-2, with unresolved D. The V and J ends lost 2 bases and 6 bases respectively, with 14 bases between them. This CDR3 spans 14 amino acids. Looked up from germline, CDR1 is SGHNT and CDR2 is YYREEE (reference sequence). The chain's CDR3 is CASSLPGSLDGYTF. The CDR3 DNA follows: TGTGCCAGCAGCTTACCGGGAAGTTTAGATGGCTACACCTTC.

V gene TRBV6-5 combines with J gene TRBJ1-1; D unclear. This CDR3 has 12 residues. The V end was cut by 6 bases, the J end by 0 bases, with 5 bases between. Germline V gene data show CDR1 as MNHEY and CDR2 as SVGAGI. CDR3 in amino acids: CASRALNTEAFF. In nucleotides, the CDR3 is TGTGCCAGCAGGGCTCTGAACACTGAAGCTTTCTTT.

The rearrangement uses TRBV5-1 and TRBJ1-6; D unclear. The V and J ends lost 3 bases and 7 bases respectively, with 14 bases between them. In germline, CDR1 is SGHRS, CDR2 YFSETQ. This CDR3 has 15 residues. The DNA for the CDR3 is TGCGCCAGCAGCTCAACCGGGATCGTAAATTCACCCCTCCACTTT. Translation gives CASSSTGIVNSPLHF.

There are many counts of this clone. This chain uses TRBV7-9 with TRBJ2-6; D is perhaps TRBD1 (7 bases). CDR1 is SEHNR, CDR2 FQNEAQ, per germline (reference sequence). With 5 bases removed from V and 0 bases from J, the gap between germline ends came to 17 bases. The CDR3 is 18 residues long. The CDR3 DNA sequence: TGTGCCAGCAGCCCCAGGGGGGAAGCCTTCTCTGGGGCCAACGTCCTGACTTTC. Amino acids: CASSPRGEAFSGANVLTF.

This chain links TRBV5-1 with TRBJ1-3; D remains unclear. Germline V gives CDR1 SGHRS, CDR2 YFSETQ. Trimming cost V 0 bases and J 2 bases, with 12 bases left between them. The CDR3 totals 16 residues. The CDR3 is CASSLGPFGAGNTIYF. DNA of the CDR3: TGCGCCAGCAGCTTGGGCCCCTTCGGGGCTGGAAACACCATATATTTT.

The chain uses TRBV5-4 and TRBJ2-5; 14 bases align to TRBD2. The CDR3 is made up of 16 amino acids. Germline V gene sequence: CDR1 SGHNT, CDR2 YYREEE (reference sequence). The trim removed 5 bases at V and 5 bases at J, leaving 8 bases unmatched. The CDR3 nucleotides read TGTGCCAGCAGGCCCGGGACTAGCGGGAGTTGGGAGACCCAGTACTTC. It codes for CASRPGTSGSWETQYF.

The chain carries TRBV11-2 and TRBJ1-1; no definite D call. Trimming removed 0 bases from V and 0 bases from J, with 11 bases in between. This CDR3 contains 16 residues. Germline assignment: CDR1 SGHAT and CDR2 FQNNGV. CDR3 sequence (DNA): TGTGCCAGCAGCTTAGATCGGGCTTACATGAACACTGAAGCTTTCTTT. Residues: CASSLDRAYMNTEAFF.

CDR3 region: CASTPGTGGSYEQYF. Here the CDR3 DNA reads TGTGCCAGTACCCCCGGGACAGGGGGTTCCTACGAGCAGTACTTC. The chain uses TRBV19 and TRBJ2-7; 11 positions agree with TRBD1. There are 15 residues in the CDR3. After removal of 7 bases from V and 1 base from J, the junction contained 6 bases not matched to a gene. From germline, CDR1 is LNHDA and CDR2 SQIVND (reference sequence).

The V call is TRBV6-2 or TRBV6-3, the J call TRBJ2-5, with 14 bases matching TRBD2. CDR3 size: 18 residues. Germline V gene data show CDR1 as MNHEY and CDR2 as SVGEGT. V gave up 0 bases and J gave up 7 bases; unmatched junction bases: 10. The CDR3 reads CASSYSKEGLAGAGTQYF. CDR3 DNA sequence: TGTGCCAGCAGTTACTCGAAGGAGGGACTAGCGGGAGCCGGGACCCAGTACTTC.

This chain's CDR3 is CASSYLQGRSQETQYF. For the CDR3, the DNA is TGTGCCAGCAGTTACTTGCAGGGGCGATCTCAAGAGACCCAGTACTTC. The J gene is TRBJ2-5, the V gene TRBV6-2 or TRBV6-3, with a weak D call TRBD1 (6 bases). The V gene's germline CDR1 is MNHEY and CDR2 SVGEGT. The V and J ends lost 1 base and 2 bases respectively, with 14 bases between them. The CDR3 has 16 residues.

The table lists this clone with a count of one. The chain is built from TRBV7-2 and TRBJ2-3; D is possibly TRBD2 (6 bases). The CDR3 has 15 residues. V was clipped by 5 bases and J by 2 bases, with 14 bases between them. Germline V gene lookup returns CDR1 SGHTA and CDR2 FQGNSA. The DNA of the CDR3 is TGTGCCAGCAGCCCAACTAGCTACAACACAGATACGCAGTATTTT. Translating it yields CASSPTSYNTDTQYF.

V and J are TRBV19 and TRBJ1-1; perhaps TRBD1 as D (6 bases). The CDR3 contains 15 residues. V dropped 7 bases and J dropped 8 bases, with 23 bases sitting between them. The germline V gene encodes CDR1 LNHDA and CDR2 SQIVND (reference sequence). The CDR3 loop is CASNLVGAGELEAFF. Written as DNA, the CDR3 is TGTGCCAGTAACCTCGTCGGGGCAGGGGAATTAGAAGCTTTCTTT.

The chain recombines TRBV6-2 or TRBV6-3 with TRBJ1-6; possibly TRBD1 for D (5 bases). This CDR3 spans 17 amino acids. The V end was cut by 0 bases, the J end by 7 bases, with 16 bases between. Germline lookup yields CDR1 MNHEY and CDR2 SVGEGT. The chain's CDR3 is CASSYSKIGAPNSPLHF. CDR3 DNA sequence: TGTGCCAGCAGTTACTCGAAGATTGGGGCGCCAAATTCACCCCTCCACTTT.

The rearrangement links TRBV9 to TRBJ2-2; D uncertain. The germline V and J ends were trimmed by 0 bases and 0 bases, with 9 bases remaining between them. The CDR3 has 16 amino acids. Germline assignment: CDR1 SGDLS and CDR2 YYNGEE. The CDR3 coding sequence is TGTGCCAGCAGCGTAGTAATCGCCCCGAACACCGGGGAGCTGTTTTTT. Amino acid sequence: CASSVVIAPNTGELFF.